This TCR beta chain was sequenced for a study of Graves' ophthalmopathy and Graves' hyperthyroidism. On this clonotype itself: The antigen is undetermined.

Points from the study as a whole: Most expanded clonotypes in thyroid above 0.001 frequency also showed up in blood.

Included hyperthyroidism patients were aged 18 to 65 and newly diagnosed (under 2 months' duration). Germline CDR1 is SGHTA and CDR2 is FQGTGA. The V gene lost 2 bases and the J gene lost 7 bases, with 14 bases spanning the gap. This CDR3 spans 14 amino acids. Amplification from RNA transcripts yielded the TCR beta CDR3 regions. HTBI primers were employed in first-round RT-PCR, then a second-round multiplex PCR followed. TCRdb used MiXCR to reprocess the multiplex PCR reads, holding one entry per CDR3 protein. The table lists a few hundred thousand distinct CDR3 sequences, just under 40% of them singletons.

The clonotype originates from an adult man with Graves' hyperthyroidism. Sequencing was performed on peripheral blood or thyroid tissue (not recorded which). The genes are TRBV7-3 and TRBJ2-5; no firm D call. The CDR3 DNA reads TGTGCCAGCAGCTTAGCTTCATCGATCGCGACCCAGTACTTC. Encoded protein: CASSLASSIATQYF.